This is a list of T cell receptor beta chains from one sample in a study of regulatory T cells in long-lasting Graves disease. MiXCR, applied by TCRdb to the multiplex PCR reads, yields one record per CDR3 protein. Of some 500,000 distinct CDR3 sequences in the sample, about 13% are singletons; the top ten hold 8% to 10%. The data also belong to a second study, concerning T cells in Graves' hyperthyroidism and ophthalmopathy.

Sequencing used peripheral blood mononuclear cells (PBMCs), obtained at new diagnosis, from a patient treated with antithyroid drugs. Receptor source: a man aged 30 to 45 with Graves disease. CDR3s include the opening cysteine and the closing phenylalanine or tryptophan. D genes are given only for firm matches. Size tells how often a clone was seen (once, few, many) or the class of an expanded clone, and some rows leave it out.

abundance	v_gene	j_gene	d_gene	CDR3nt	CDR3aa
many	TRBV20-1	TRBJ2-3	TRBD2	TGCAGTGCTAGAGATGTACTAGCGGGAGAGCAGTATTTT	CSARDVLAGEQYF
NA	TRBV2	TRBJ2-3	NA	TGTGCCAGCAGTGGCGCCGGGGGCCGGGGAACAGATACGCAGTATTTT	CASSGAGGRGTDTQYF
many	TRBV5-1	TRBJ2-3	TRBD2	TGCGCCAGCAGCTTGGGAGCGGGAGAAGATACGCAGTATTTT	CASSLGAGEDTQYF
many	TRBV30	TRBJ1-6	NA	TGTGCCTGGGATCGTTGGAATTCACCCCTCCACTTT	CAWDRWNSPLHF
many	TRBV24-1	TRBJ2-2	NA	TGTGCCACCAGTGCCCTTCCCGGGGAGCTGTTTTTT	CATSALPGELFF
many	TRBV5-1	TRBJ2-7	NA	TGCGCCAGCAGCTTGGAGGGACATCCTACCTACGAGCAGTACTTC	CASSLEGHPTYEQYF
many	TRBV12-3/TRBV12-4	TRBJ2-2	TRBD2	TGTGCCAGCAGATCGGGACTAGCGGGAGGCCTTGACACCGGGGAGCTGTTTTTT	CASRSGLAGGLDTGELFF
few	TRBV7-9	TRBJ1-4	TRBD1	TGTGCCAGCAGCTCGTTGACAGGGGAAAATGAAAAACTGTTTTTT	CASSSLTGENEKLFF
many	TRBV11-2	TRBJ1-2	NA	TGTGCCAGCAGCCGGCAGGGGAGGAACTATGGCTACACCTTC	CASSRQGRNYGYTF
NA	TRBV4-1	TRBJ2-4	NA	TGCGCCAGCAGCCCGGGACAACAAAACATTCAGTACTTC	CASSPGQQNIQYF
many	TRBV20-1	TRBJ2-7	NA	TGCAGTGCAAACCCGGACTCCGCGTACGAGCAGTACTTC	CSANPDSAYEQYF
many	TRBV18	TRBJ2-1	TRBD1	TGTGCCAGCTCACCAGGACAGGGGGCCACCTACAATGAGCAGTTCTTC	CASSPGQGATYNEQFF
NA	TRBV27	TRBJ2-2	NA	TGTGCCAGCAGGATTGCGGGGACGAACACCAGGGAGCTGTTTTTT	CASRIAGTNTRELFF
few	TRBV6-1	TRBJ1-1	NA	TGTGCCACCGGGGTGGGGGACACTGAAGCTTTCTTT	CATGVGDTEAFF
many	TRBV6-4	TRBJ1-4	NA	TGTGCCAGCAGTGACTCTGGACTTTTCCGACTGGGTAATGAAAAACTGTTTTTT	CASSDSGLFRLGNEKLFF
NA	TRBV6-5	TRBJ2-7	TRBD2	TGTGCCAGCAGTTCCGGGACTAGCTTCCCCTACGAGCAGTACTTC	CASSSGTSFPYEQYF
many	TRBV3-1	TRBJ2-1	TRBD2	TGTGCCAGCAGCCTAGAACCGGGACTAGCGGGAGGAGAGCAGTTCTTC	CASSLEPGLAGGEQFF
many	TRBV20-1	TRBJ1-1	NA	TGCAGTGCTAGGAGGAGCACTGAAGCTTTCTTT	CSARRSTEAFF
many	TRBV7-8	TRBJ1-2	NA	TGTGCCAGCAGCAACAACAGGGACTATGGCTACACCTTC	CASSNNRDYGYTF
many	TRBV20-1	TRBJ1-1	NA	TGCAGTGCTAGCAGGGGCTCCATGAACACTGAAGCTTTCTTT	CSASRGSMNTEAFF
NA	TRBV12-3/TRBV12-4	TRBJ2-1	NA	TGTGCCAGCAGTTTACACGGGAGCGACAATGAGCAGTTCTTC	CASSLHGSDNEQFF
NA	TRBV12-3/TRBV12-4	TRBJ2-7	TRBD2	TGTGCCAGCAGTACACTAGCGGGAGCGGTTTACGAGCAGTACTTC	CASSTLAGAVYEQYF
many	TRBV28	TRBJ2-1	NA	TGTGCCAGCAGTTCCCTGGACACCACCTACAATGAGCAGTTCTTC	CASSSLDTTYNEQFF
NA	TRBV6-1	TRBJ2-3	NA	TGTGCCAGCAGGGCCGGGGTCAGCCTGAGGGATACGCAGTATTTT	CASRAGVSLRDTQYF
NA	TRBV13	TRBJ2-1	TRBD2	TGTGCCAGCAGCTCTCGTAGGGCTAGCGGGTCCTTGGAGCAGTTCTTC	CASSSRRASGSLEQFF
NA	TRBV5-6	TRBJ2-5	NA	TGTGCCAGCAGCTCGCTATTACCTCAGGGGAAGTTAGAGACCCAGTACTTC	CASSSLLPQGKLETQYF
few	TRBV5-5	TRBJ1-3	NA	TGTGCCAGCAGCTTGGGTCTTTCTGGAAACACCATATATTTT	CASSLGLSGNTIYF
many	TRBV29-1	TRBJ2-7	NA	TGCAGCGTTGAGTCGGGTCTAGGGGAGCAGTACTTC	CSVESGLGEQYF
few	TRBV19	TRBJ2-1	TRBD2	TGTGCCTCGCGACTAGCGGGAGGCCTAGCCTACAATGAGCAGTTCTTC	CASRLAGGLAYNEQFF
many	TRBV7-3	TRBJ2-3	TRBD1	TGTGCCAGCAGCTCGACAGGGGCCGACACAGATACGCAGTATTTT	CASSSTGADTDTQYF
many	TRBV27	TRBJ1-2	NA	TGTGCCAGCAGCCCGGGGAGGATGGCCGATGGCTACACCTTC	CASSPGRMADGYTF
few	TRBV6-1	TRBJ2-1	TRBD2	TGTGCCAGCAACCCGACTAGCGGAGACTACAATGAGCAGTTCTTC	CASNPTSGDYNEQFF
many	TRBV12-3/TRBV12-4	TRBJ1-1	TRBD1	TGTGCCAGCAGAACGGACAGGACCGGGAACACTGAAGCTTTCTTT	CASRTDRTGNTEAFF
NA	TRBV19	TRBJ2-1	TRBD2	TGTGCCAGTAGTAAGGGTGGGCTAGCGGGCTACAATGAGCAGTTCTTC	CASSKGGLAGYNEQFF
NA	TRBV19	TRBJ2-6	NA	TGTGCCAGTAGTATAGAAATCACAGTGCAAAACGTCCTGACTTTC	CASSIEITVQNVLTF
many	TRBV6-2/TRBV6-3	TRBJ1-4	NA	TGTGCCAGCAGTTCTCGGGACGTTAATGAAAAACTGTTTTTT	CASSSRDVNEKLFF
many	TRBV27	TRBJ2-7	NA	TGTGCCAGCAGTTTAGCCACCTCTCGGGGGACGGGAGAGCCCGAGCAGTACTTC	CASSLATSRGTGEPEQYF
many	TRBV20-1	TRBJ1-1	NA	TGCAGTGCACTAGCGGGTCGGGACACTGAAGCTTTCTTT	CSALAGRDTEAFF
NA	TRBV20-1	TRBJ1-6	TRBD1	TGCAGTGCTAGAGACCAAGGACAGGGTTCGAATAATTCACCCCTCCACTTT	CSARDQGQGSNNSPLHF
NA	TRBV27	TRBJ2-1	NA	TGTGCCAGCAGTTTACTGTCAGGAACTGGTGAGCAGTTCTTC	CASSLLSGTGEQFF
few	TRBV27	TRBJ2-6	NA	TGTGCCAGCAGTCCCATCATCTCTGGGGCCAACGTCCTGACTTTC	CASSPIISGANVLTF
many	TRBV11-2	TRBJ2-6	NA	TGTGCCACGACCTCTGGGGCCAACGTCCTGACTTTC	CATTSGANVLTF
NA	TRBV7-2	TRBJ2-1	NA	TGTGCCAGCAGCCGAGACGGGACACATTCCTACAATGAGCAGTTCTTC	CASSRDGTHSYNEQFF
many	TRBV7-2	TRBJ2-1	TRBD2	TGTGCCAGCAGCCCGTGGCTTGGTGCTAGCGGGAGTAGGGAGCAGTTCTTC	CASSPWLGASGSREQFF
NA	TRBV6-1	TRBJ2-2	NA	TGTGCCAGCAGTCGCAGGGTCCGGGCGGGACTTTCGGGGAACACCGGGGAGCTGTTTTTT	CASSRRVRAGLSGNTGELFF
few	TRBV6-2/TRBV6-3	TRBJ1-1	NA	TGTGCCAGCAGTGCAGGGGTGACTGAAGCTTTCTTT	CASSAGVTEAFF
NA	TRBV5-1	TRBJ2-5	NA	TGCGCCAGCAGCTTGTTGGGCCAGACAGAGACCCAGTACTTC	CASSLLGQTETQYF
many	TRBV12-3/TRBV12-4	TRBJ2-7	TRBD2	TGTGCCACCTCCCGAGCGGGGACTTTCTACGAGCAGTACTTC	CATSRAGTFYEQYF
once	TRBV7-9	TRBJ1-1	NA	TGTGCCAGCAGCCCCCTAGGGGCGCGTGGTGAAGCTTTCTTT	CASSPLGARGEAFF
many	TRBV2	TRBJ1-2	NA	TGTGCCAGCAAGCAGATTAACTATGGCTACACCTTC	CASKQINYGYTF